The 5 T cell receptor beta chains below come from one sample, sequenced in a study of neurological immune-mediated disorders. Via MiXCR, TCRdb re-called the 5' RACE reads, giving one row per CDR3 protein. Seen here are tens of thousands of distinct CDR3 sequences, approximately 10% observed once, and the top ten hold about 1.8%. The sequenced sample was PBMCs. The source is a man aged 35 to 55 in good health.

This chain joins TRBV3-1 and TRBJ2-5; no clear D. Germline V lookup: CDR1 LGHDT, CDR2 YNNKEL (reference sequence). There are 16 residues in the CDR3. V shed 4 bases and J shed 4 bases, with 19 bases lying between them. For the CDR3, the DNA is TGTGCCAGCAGCCTTAGAGGACGGTCGTCAAGAGAGACCCAGTACTTC. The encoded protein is CASSLRGRSSRETQYF.

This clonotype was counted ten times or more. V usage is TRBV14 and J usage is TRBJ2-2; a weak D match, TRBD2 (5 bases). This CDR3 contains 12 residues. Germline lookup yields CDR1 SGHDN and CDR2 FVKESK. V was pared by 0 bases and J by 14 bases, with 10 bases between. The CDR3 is CASSQELGRLFF. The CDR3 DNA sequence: TGTGCCAGCAGCCAAGAACTAGGACGTCTGTTTTTT.

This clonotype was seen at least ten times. CDR3 nucleotide sequence: TGTGCCAGCAGGGGAAACACCATATATTTT. Translation gives CASRGNTIYF. The V and J genes are TRBV6-6 and TRBJ1-3; no clear D. The length of the CDR3 is 10 residues. Germline V CDR1 and CDR2: MNHNY, SVGAGI (reference sequence). V was trimmed by 6 bases and J by 4 bases, leaving 1 base between them.

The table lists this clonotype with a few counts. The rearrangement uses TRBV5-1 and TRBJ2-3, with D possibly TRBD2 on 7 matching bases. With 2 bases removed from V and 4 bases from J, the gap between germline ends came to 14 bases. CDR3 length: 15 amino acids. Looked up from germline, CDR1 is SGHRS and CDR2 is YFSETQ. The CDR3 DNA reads TGCGCCAGCAGCTTAGGAGGGGGGGCACCAGATACGCAGTATTTT. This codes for CASSLGGGAPDTQYF.

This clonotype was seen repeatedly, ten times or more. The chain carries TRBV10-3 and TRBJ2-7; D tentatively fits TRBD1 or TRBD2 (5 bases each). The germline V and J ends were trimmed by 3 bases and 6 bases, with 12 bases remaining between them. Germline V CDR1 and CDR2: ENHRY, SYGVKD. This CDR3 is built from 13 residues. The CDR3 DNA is TGTGCCATCAGTGACCGGGACCTCATCGAGCAGTACTTC. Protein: CAISDRDLIEQYF.